Listed below are T cell receptor beta chains from one sample, sequenced in a study of T cell responses to AZD1222 COVID-19 vaccine. TCRdb keeps only in-frame clones here, not all; method: immunoSEQ multiplex PCR. The sample holds about 160,000 clones; around 92% are singletons and the top ten take 0.9% to 1.2%. This sample comprised peripheral blood, obtained 28 days after the second AZD1222 dose. The source is an adult who received the AZD1222 COVID-19 vaccine. Both conserved end residues are part of each CDR3. D genes are given only for firm matches. Clone sizes are given selectively: once, few, many, or a class where the clone is expanded.

d_gene,abundance,len,v_gene,j_gene,CDR3aa,CDR3nt
NA,NA,15,TRBV4-1,TRBJ2-7,CASSQVRGPSYEQYF,TGCGCCAGCAGCCAGGTCCGGGGTCCATCCTACGAGCAGTACTTC
NA,NA,12,TRBV11-3,TRBJ1-2,CASTLNRVGYTF,TGTGCCAGCACCCTGAACCGGGTTGGCTACACCTTC
TRBD1,NA,19,TRBV19,TRBJ1-5,CASSIETHRGSNYNQPQHF,TGTGCCAGTAGTATAGAAACCCACAGGGGGTCAAATTACAATCAGCCCCAGCATTTT
TRBD1,NA,12,TRBV6-5,TRBJ1-6,CAIRQGQSPLHF,TGTGCCATCAGACAGGGGCAATCACCCCTCCACTTT
TRBD2,NA,16,TRBV5-1,TRBJ2-2,CASSLGSGGYTGELFF,TGCGCCAGCAGCTTGGGTAGCGGGGGTTACACCGGGGAGCTGTTTTTT
TRBD1,NA,15,TRBV10-2,TRBJ1-5,CASSSGGWSNQPQHF,TGCGCCAGCAGTTCAGGGGGTTGGAGCAATCAGCCCCAGCATTTT
TRBD1,NA,15,TRBV6-5,TRBJ1-1,CASRRTGSSDTEAFF,TGTGCCAGCCGTAGGACAGGGTCCTCCGACACTGAAGCTTTCTTT
NA,NA,14,TRBV6-5,TRBJ1-2,CASNLQGLNYGYTF,TGTGCCAGCAACCTACAGGGACTTAACTATGGCTACACCTTC
NA,NA,13,TRBV6-5,TRBJ1-6,CASSRNGNSPLHF,TGTGCCAGCAGTCGAAACGGGAATTCACCCCTCCACTTT
TRBD1,NA,15,TRBV15,TRBJ1-3,CATSTGQGNGNTIYF,TGTGCCACCAGCACGGGACAGGGCAACGGAAACACCATATATTTT
TRBD2,NA,15,TRBV27,TRBJ2-5,CASSPTGGREETQYF,TGTGCCAGCAGCCCCACGGGGGGTAGGGAAGAGACCCAGTACTTC
TRBD1,NA,15,TRBV5-1,TRBJ1-3,CASSMTTGGINTIYF,TGCGCCAGCAGCATGACGACAGGGGGCATAAACACCATATATTTT
NA,NA,17,TRBV3-1/TRBV3-2,TRBJ2-7,CASSQGFSGRGLYEQYF,TGTGCCAGCAGCCAAGGGTTTTCGGGCAGGGGATTGTACGAGCAGTACTTC
NA,NA,15,TRBV10-3,TRBJ2-2,CAISESIRNTGELFF,TGTGCCATCAGTGAGTCTATCAGGAACACCGGGGAGCTGTTTTTT
TRBD1,NA,17,TRBV7-8,TRBJ1-3,CASSSAGTGFPGNTIYF,TGTGCCAGCAGCTCAGCCGGGACAGGGTTTCCTGGAAACACCATATATTTT
NA,NA,14,TRBV7-9,TRBJ2-7,CASSSRDQGDEQYF,TGTGCCAGCAGCTCCAGGGACCAAGGGGACGAGCAGTACTTC
NA,once,13,TRBV9,TRBJ2-5,CASSVTSQETQYF,TGTGCCAGCAGCGTAACCAGCCAAGAGACCCAGTACTTC
TRBD1,NA,14,TRBV9,TRBJ1-2,CASSAYGTVEGYTF,TGTGCCAGCAGCGCCTACGGGACAGTTGAGGGCTACACCTTC
TRBD1,NA,14,TRBV5-1,TRBJ2-1,CASLQSTGTDEQFF,TGCGCCAGCCTACAATCGACAGGGACCGATGAGCAGTTCTTC
NA,once,15,TRBV6-5,TRBJ1-1,CASSRAVTLNTEAFF,TGTGCCAGCTCTAGGGCGGTAACCCTGAACACTGAAGCTTTCTTT